These 31 T cell receptor beta chains came from one sample sequenced in a study of cytomegalovirus exposure and HLA in healthy donors. Vbeta (60) and Jbeta (13) primers were used in the PCR. Sequenced by immunoSEQ multiplex PCR; TCRdb stores in-frame clones only, minus some. Of about 140,000 clones in the sample, roughly 77% are singletons; the top ten hold 3.1%. The sample comprised PBMCs. These receptors originate from a female donor in good health and CMV-seronegative.

The chain is built from TRBV6-5 and TRBJ2-2; a weak D match, TRBD2 (5 bases). V shed 6 bases and J shed 7 bases, with 9 bases lying between them. This CDR3 spans 12 amino acids. The germline gives CDR1 MNHEY, CDR2 SVGAGI. The CDR3 DNA follows: TGTGCCAGCAGGGGAGAAGACGGGGAGCTGTTTTTT. It codes for CASRGEDGELFF.

The rearrangement links TRBV5-6 to TRBJ2-6; D possibly corresponds to TRBD1 (5 bases). In germline, CDR1 is SGHDT, CDR2 YYEEEE. Trimming left V 0 bases short and J 4 bases short, with 11 bases between. CDR3 length: 16 residues. CDR3: CASSLGAGPGANVLTF. In nucleotides, the CDR3 is TGTGCCAGCAGCTTGGGGGCAGGGCCCGGGGCCAACGTCCTGACTTTC.

This rearrangement joins TRBV18 to TRBJ2-3; no definite D call. Germline V gene data show CDR1 as KGHSH and CDR2 as LQKENI. This CDR3 is built from 13 residues. V lost 3 bases and J lost 3, with 7 bases in between. CDR3 loop: CASSPMETDTQYF. DNA of the CDR3: TGTGCCAGCTCACCTATGGAGACAGATACGCAGTATTTT.

The chain employs TRBV2 and TRBJ2-3; 8 nucleotides align to TRBD2. Looked up from germline, CDR1 is SNHLY and CDR2 is FYNNEI. This CDR3 comprises 16 residues. V gave up 4 bases and J gave up 1 base; unmatched junction bases: 7. The CDR3 sequence is CASSGVGTSGTDTQYF. The CDR3 coding sequence is TGTGCCAGCAGTGGGGTAGGGACTAGTGGCACAGATACGCAGTATTTT. Together with reference TRBV2 and TRBJ2-3, the CDR3 gives the full variable domain: EPEVTQTPSHQVTQMGQEVILRCVPISNHLYFYWYRQILGQKVEFLVSFYNNEISEKSEIFDDQFSVERPDGSNFTLKIRSTKLEDSAMYFCASSGVGTSGTDTQYFGPGTRLTVL.

The V gene is TRBV10-3, the J gene TRBJ2-7, with D hard to call. Trimming removed 7 bases from V and 2 bases from J, with 15 bases in between. The germline CDR1 and CDR2 sequences are ENHRY and SYGVKD. This CDR3 is built from 14 residues. The CDR3 protein is CAITNGLETYEQYF. Here the CDR3 DNA reads TGTGCCATCACCAACGGGTTAGAGACCTACGAGCAGTACTTC.

The J gene is TRBJ2-7, the V gene TRBV13; 11 nucleotides line up with TRBD2. The V gene end was trimmed by 4 bases and the J gene end by 2 bases; junction bases not matched to a gene: 4. CDR1 PRHDT and CDR2 FYEKMQ come from the germline V gene (reference sequence). The CDR3 covers 15 residues. CDR3 protein: CASSYRTSGPYEQYF. The CDR3 nucleotides read TGTGCCAGCAGCTACAGGACTAGCGGGCCCTACGAGCAGTACTTC.

The chain carries TRBV7-9 and TRBJ2-1, with 7 bases fitting TRBD1. The J segment lost 0 bases and the V segment lost 4 bases, leaving 6 bases of the junction unmatched. CDR1 and CDR2 from the germline V gene are SEHNR and FQNEAQ (reference sequence). CDR3 length: 16 amino acids. CDR3 nucleotide sequence: TGTGCCAGCAGCTCCACTGGGACAGTCTCCTACAATGAGCAGTTCTTC. It is translated as CASSSTGTVSYNEQFF. The variable domain in full, with the rest retrieved from reference TRBV7-9 and TRBJ2-1, is DTGVSQNPRHKITKRGQNVTFRCDPISEHNRLYWYRQTLGQGPEFLTYFQNEAQLEKSRLLSDRFSAERPKGSFSTLEIQRTEQGDSAMYLCASSSTGTVSYNEQFFGPGTRLTVL.

The chain recombines TRBV18 with TRBJ2-5; D call uncertain. CDR1 and CDR2 (germline): KGHSH, LQKENI. V was pared by 0 bases and J by 4 bases, with 6 bases between. The length of the CDR3 is 13 residues. Written as DNA, the CDR3 is TGTGCCAGCTCACCACCCCCTCCAGAGACCCAGTACTTC. Protein product: CASSPPPPETQYF. Using reference TRBV18 and TRBJ2-5 for the parts outside the CDR3, the full variable domain is NAGVMQNPRHLVRRRGQEARLRCSPMKGHSHVYWYRQLPEEGLKFMVYLQKENIIDESGMPKERFSAEFPKEGPSILRIQQVVRGDSAAYFCASSPPPPETQYFGPGTRLLVL.

This sequence joins TRBV6-6 and TRBJ2-5, with D unclear. The CDR3 is made up of 12 amino acids. V was shortened by 4 bases and J by 5 bases, with 8 bases between the two germline ends. Germline V gene sequence: CDR1 MNHNY, CDR2 SVGAGI (reference sequence). The chain's CDR3 is CASSFPRETQYF. The CDR3 DNA reads TGTGCCAGCAGTTTCCCCCGGGAGACCCAGTACTTC.

This clone was seen only a few times. The chain uses TRBV27 and TRBJ1-2, with D possibly being TRBD1 (6 bases). Germline-derived CDR1 and CDR2 are MNHEY and SMNVEV (reference sequence). The CDR3 loop spans 14 amino acids. The V and J ends lost 6 bases and 4 bases respectively, with 15 bases between them. The DNA for the CDR3 is TGTGCCAGCAGAGTGGACAGTGGCGGCTATGGCTACACCTTC. Translation gives CASRVDSGGYGYTF.

This sequence joins TRBV4-3 and TRBJ1-1; D is unclear. Germline loops: CDR1 LGHNA, CDR2 YSLEER. The CDR3 contains 16 residues. V was trimmed by 0 bases and J by 1 base, leaving 12 bases between them. DNA of the CDR3: TGCGCCAGCAGCCAAGAAGTTTTCCGAGGGAACACTGAAGCTTTCTTT. The encoded protein is CASSQEVFRGNTEAFF.

This clone was found a few times. The rearrangement links TRBV2 to TRBJ1-4; 8 bases align to TRBD1. CDR3 length: 14 amino acids. Germline CDR1 SNHLY, CDR2 FYNNEI. Trimming removed 5 bases from V and 4 bases from J; junction bases left unmatched: 3. Written as DNA, the CDR3 is TGTGCCAGCAGTCAGGGGGCGAGTAATGAAAAACTGTTTTTT. Translating it yields CASSQGASNEKLFF.

A few counts support this clone. This CDR3 is CASSWAGAEAFF. The CDR3 DNA is TGCGCCAGCAGCTGGGCGGGGGCTGAAGCTTTCTTT. This rearrangement joins TRBV5-1 to TRBJ1-1; tentatively, D is TRBD1 (5 bases). Germline assignment: CDR1 SGHRS and CDR2 YFSETQ. Between the trimmed V and J ends, which lost 3 bases and 6 bases, there was a span of 9 bases. CDR3 size: 12 residues.

This chain uses TRBV6-6 with TRBJ2-7; D might be TRBD1 (6 bases). Germline V CDR1 and CDR2: MNHNY, SVGAGI (reference sequence). This CDR3 comprises 14 residues. V gave up 6 bases and J gave up 3 bases, with 15 bases separating them. CDR3 in amino acids: CASSTRDNNYEQYF. The CDR3 coding sequence is TGTGCCAGCAGCACTCGGGACAATAACTACGAGCAGTACTTC.

The J gene is TRBJ2-1, the V gene TRBV5-6; 9 nucleotides agree with TRBD2. This CDR3 spans 15 amino acids. Germline V lookup: CDR1 SGHDT, CDR2 YYEEEE. With V trimmed by 0 bases and J by 7 bases, 5 bases remained unmatched. The CDR3 sequence: CASSLVALAGNEQFF. CDR3 sequence (DNA): TGTGCCAGCAGCTTGGTGGCGCTAGCGGGAAATGAGCAGTTCTTC.

The chain joins TRBV6-6 to TRBJ1-4; perhaps TRBD1 as D (6 bases). Per germline, CDR1 MNHNY and CDR2 SVGAGI (reference sequence). The CDR3 sequence is 16 residues long. V lost 0 bases and J lost 8, with 16 bases in between. CDR3 in DNA: TGTGCCAGCAGTTACTCGAGGGGGGGCGCTGACGAAAAACTGTTTTTT. Its translation is CASSYSRGGADEKLFF.

The J gene is TRBJ1-1, the V gene TRBV28; possibly TRBD1 for D (5 bases). Germline CDR1 MDHEN, CDR2 SYDVKM. This CDR3 is 14 amino acids long. Trimming removed 7 bases from V and 1 base from J, with 13 bases in between. This chain's CDR3 is CASISGPGNTEAFF. The CDR3 nucleotides read TGTGCCAGCATTTCAGGGCCCGGGAACACTGAAGCTTTCTTT.

The V call is TRBV9, the J call TRBJ2-3; 11 nucleotides line up with TRBD2. This CDR3 is 15 amino acids long. Trimming at V came to 0 bases and at J to 6 bases, leaving 3 bases not matched to a gene. Germline-derived CDR1 and CDR2 are SGDLS and YYNGEE. CDR3 sequence reads: CASSVGVAGGDTQYF. The CDR3 DNA reads as TGTGCCAGCAGCGTAGGGGTAGCGGGGGGGGATACGCAGTATTTT.

J is TRBJ2-1 and V is TRBV7-9, with 11 bases lining up with TRBD2. The J segment lost 9 bases and the V segment lost 5 bases, leaving 9 bases of the junction unmatched. The CDR3 is 15 residues long. Germline lookup yields CDR1 SEHNR and CDR2 FQNEAQ (reference sequence). CDR3 residues: CASSVSGGAFSEQFF. The CDR3 DNA reads TGTGCCAGCAGCGTTAGCGGGGGGGCCTTCAGTGAGCAGTTCTTC.

The chain recombines TRBV27 with TRBJ2-7; 7 bases align to TRBD2. Germline V CDR1 and CDR2: MNHEY, SMNVEV (reference sequence). V lost 5 bases and J lost 1; bases outside the gene matches: 14. The CDR3 runs 17 residues. The CDR3 sequence: CASSLGLVGGKSYEQYF. In DNA form, the CDR3 reads TGTGCCAGCAGTCTTGGACTAGTCGGGGGAAAATCCTACGAGCAGTACTTC.

The chain couples TRBV27 to TRBJ2-7; TRBD2 aligns across 11 bases. V shed 3 bases, J shed 7 bases, and the junction held 5 bases outside the gene matches. The germline gives CDR1 MNHEY, CDR2 SMNVEV (reference sequence). The CDR3 extends over 14 amino acids. CDR3 nucleotides: TGTGCCAGCAGTTTTAGCGGGAGGGCCCGGGAGCAGTACTTC. Translation gives CASSFSGRAREQYF.

The rearrangement links TRBV12-5 to TRBJ2-3, with 8 bases fitting TRBD2. The J segment lost 8 bases and the V segment lost 6 bases, leaving 10 bases of the junction unmatched. Germline values: CDR1 LGHNT, CDR2 FRNRAP. The CDR3 totals 14 residues. The CDR3 is CASGLQGLAATQYF. DNA for the CDR3: TGTGCTAGTGGCCTACAAGGACTAGCTGCTACGCAGTATTTT.

This chain connects TRBV11-3 to TRBJ2-4; possibly TRBD2 for D (6 bases). This CDR3 spans 14 amino acids. Germline values: CDR1 SGHNT, CDR2 YENEEA. V lost 1 base and J lost 6, with 10 bases in between. Here the CDR3 DNA reads TGTGCCAGCAGCTTAGCGGGGGTCTTAAACATTCAGTACTTC. It codes for CASSLAGVLNIQYF.

This clone appeared a single time. This chain uses TRBV11-2 with TRBJ1-1; D gene ambiguous. Germline V gene data show CDR1 as SGHAT and CDR2 as FQNNGV. V was cut by 5 bases and J by 0 bases, with 13 bases left in between. The CDR3 totals 15 residues. The CDR3 bases are TGTGCCAGCAGCATCGGGTCTTTGATGAACACTGAAGCTTTCTTT. Amino acids: CASSIGSLMNTEAFF.

This clone was observed a handful of times. The genes are TRBV7-9 and TRBJ1-1; possibly TRBD1 for D (6 bases). This CDR3 comprises 12 residues. The V gene's germline CDR1 is SEHNR and CDR2 FQNEAQ (reference sequence). Trimming shortened V by 5 bases and J by 10 bases, and 14 bases separated the two germline ends. In nucleotides, the CDR3 is TGTGCCAGCAGCGGGGGGGGGCGTGGAGCTTTCTTT. Translating it yields CASSGGGRGAFF. The variable domain in full, with the rest retrieved from reference TRBV7-9 and TRBJ1-1, is DTGVSQNPRHKITKRGQNVTFRCDPISEHNRLYWYRQTLGQGPEFLTYFQNEAQLEKSRLLSDRFSAERPKGSFSTLEIQRTEQGDSAMYLCASSGGGRGAFFGQGTRLTVV.

CDR3 residues: CASSRQGARYGYTF. The CDR3 DNA reads as TGTGCCAGCAGTCGACAGGGGGCCCGCTATGGCTACACCTTC. The chain links TRBV6-5 to TRBJ1-2; 10 bases line up with TRBD1. The J segment lost 4 bases and the V segment lost 5 bases, leaving 4 bases of the junction unmatched. The CDR3 length is 14 residues. Germline V lookup: CDR1 MNHEY, CDR2 SVGAGI.

The chain employs TRBV9 and TRBJ1-3, with TRBD1 matching over 8 bases. This CDR3 is built from 17 residues. Losses at the gene ends were 8 bases for V and 0 bases for J; bases not matched to a gene: 13. Germline V CDR1 and CDR2: SGDLS, YYNGEE. The chain's CDR3 is CASAGGTGTHSGNTIYF. CDR3 in DNA: TGTGCCAGTGCGGGGGGGACAGGCACCCACTCTGGAAACACCATATATTTT. Supplemented by reference TRBV9 and TRBJ1-3, the full variable domain reads DSGVTQTPKHLITATGQRVTLRCSPRSGDLSVYWYQQSLDQGLQFLIQYYNGEERAKGNILERFSAQQFPDLHSELNLSSLELGDSALYFCASAGGTGTHSGNTIYFGEGSWLTVV.

This chain uses TRBV11-2 with TRBJ1-2; the D is unclear. The V and J ends lost 0 bases and 0 bases respectively, with 2 bases between them. Germline V lookup: CDR1 SGHAT, CDR2 FQNNGV. The CDR3 loop spans 13 amino acids. This CDR3 reads CASSLDTNYGYTF. The CDR3 bases are TGTGCCAGCAGCTTAGACACTAACTATGGCTACACCTTC.

The V call is TRBV7-9, the J call TRBJ2-7, with D possibly being TRBD1 (5 bases). V lost 5 bases to trimming and J lost 5 bases, with 19 bases between them. The CDR3 is 15 amino acids. CDR1 and CDR2 from the germline V gene are SEHNR and FQNEAQ (reference sequence). Here the CDR3 reads CASSPNGHPGDEQYF. The CDR3 bases are TGTGCCAGCAGCCCCAACGGACACCCGGGCGACGAGCAGTACTTC. Using reference TRBV7-9 and TRBJ2-7 for the parts outside the CDR3, the full variable domain is DTGVSQNPRHKITKRGQNVTFRCDPISEHNRLYWYRQTLGQGPEFLTYFQNEAQLEKSRLLSDRFSAERPKGSFSTLEIQRTEQGDSAMYLCASSPNGHPGDEQYFGPGTRLTVT.

The genes are TRBV28 and TRBJ2-3, with 7 bases lining up with TRBD2. Trimming cost V 3 bases and J 2 bases; bases outside gene matches: 5. This CDR3 spans 15 amino acids. Looked up from germline, CDR1 is MDHEN and CDR2 is SYDVKM. The CDR3 reads CASSLGRDYTDTQYF. The CDR3 DNA sequence: TGTGCCAGCAGTTTGGGGCGGGACTACACAGATACGCAGTATTTT.

This clone was seen a handful of times. The chain links TRBV6-5 to TRBJ1-1; 7 bases agree with TRBD1. The CDR3 extends over 13 amino acids. Trimming cost V 4 bases and J 9 bases; bases outside gene matches: 8. CDR1 and CDR2 (germline): MNHEY, SVGAGI. CDR3 amino acids: CASSFGQAGKAFF. CDR3 DNA: TGTGCCAGCAGTTTCGGACAGGCCGGAAAAGCTTTCTTT.